This record covers a single T cell receptor (beta chain). Sequencing used immunoSEQ multiplex PCR; TCRdb keeps in-frame clones, though not all of them. This table holds about 92,000 clones, approximately 70% found once. This record comes from a study of shared clonotypes between healthy human individuals. This CDR3 has 15 residues. Looked up from germline, CDR1 is MGHRA and CDR2 is YSYEKL. Trimming cost V 4 bases and J 3 bases; bases outside gene matches: 4. This sequence joins TRBV4-1 and TRBJ2-5, with 11 bases aligning to TRBD1. The specimen was memory CD8+ T cells sorted from blood. This sample's subset: CD45RO+ cells pooled with CCR7-negative TemRA cells. The clonotype comes from a man aged 25 to 40 in good health. This chain's CDR3 is CASSPRDRGKETQYF. The CDR3 DNA follows: TGCGCCAGCAGCCCCAGGGACAGGGGGAAAGAGACCCAGTACTTC.